Each of the 21 T cell receptor beta chains below was sequenced from the same sample in a study of T cell responses to AZD1222 COVID-19 vaccine. Assay: immunoSEQ multiplex PCR; the TCRdb copy retains only in-frame clones and omits some. This sample has roughly 120,000 clones, with 90% to 95% found just once. The sequenced sample was peripheral blood, obtained on day 0 of AZD1222 vaccination. The receptors come from an adult in good health.

This chain links TRBV2 with TRBJ2-3; weak D call: TRBD2 (5 bases). CDR3 length: 16 residues. Germline loops: CDR1 SNHLY, CDR2 FYNNEI. V dropped 7 bases and J dropped 0 bases, with 17 bases sitting between them. The CDR3 reads CASTRNWRVSTDTQYF. The CDR3 DNA sequence: TGTGCCAGCACCCGAAACTGGCGGGTTAGCACAGATACGCAGTATTTT. Combining the CDR3 with reference TRBV2 and TRBJ2-3 gives the whole variable domain EPEVTQTPSHQVTQMGQEVILRCVPISNHLYFYWYRQILGQKVEFLVSFYNNEISEKSEIFDDQFSVERPDGSNFTLKIRSTKLEDSAMYFCASTRNWRVSTDTQYFGPGTRLTVL.

The gene calls are TRBV24-1 and TRBJ1-2, with 7 bases identical to TRBD1. In germline, CDR1 is KGHDR, CDR2 SFDVKD. The CDR3 sequence is 14 residues long. V lost 1 base and J lost 4; bases outside the gene matches: 2. The CDR3 protein is CATSDFRDSYGYTF. The CDR3 coding sequence is TGTGCCACCAGTGATTTCCGGGACAGCTATGGCTACACCTTC.

This clone was seen only once. This chain joins TRBV2 and TRBJ2-4; D perhaps matches TRBD1 (5 bases). Germline CDR1 is SNHLY and CDR2 is FYNNEI. The CDR3 length is 15 residues. Deletions cut 2 bases from V and 0 bases from J, with 8 bases between. In DNA, the CDR3 is TGTGCCAGCAGTGAACAGGGTCTAGCCAAAAACATTCAGTACTTC. It codes for CASSEQGLAKNIQYF.

The chain links TRBV7-6 to TRBJ2-1; no definite D call. CDR1 SGHVS and CDR2 FNYEAQ come from the germline V gene. The germline V and J ends were trimmed by 2 bases and 3 bases, with 8 bases remaining between them. The length of the CDR3 is 14 residues. The CDR3: CASSLWRNYNEQFF. In DNA, the CDR3 is TGTGCCAGCAGCTTATGGCGAAACTACAATGAGCAGTTCTTC.

Concerning this clone: At the DNA level, this CDR3 is encoded by other sequences in the same sample as well. The CDR3 bases are TGCGCCAGCAGCTTGCGTGGGACCGGCACAGATACGCAGTATTTT. This translates into CASSLRGTGTDTQYF. The chain uses TRBV5-1 and TRBJ2-3, with D tentatively TRBD1 or TRBD2 (5 bases each). Trimming took 1 base from V and 1 from J, leaving 10 bases between them. The CDR3 runs to 15 residues. Germline V gene lookup returns CDR1 SGHRS and CDR2 YFSETQ.

This clone was detected a few times. The J gene is TRBJ1-1, the V gene TRBV11-1, with 8 bases that match TRBD1. With 5 bases clipped from V and 5 bases from J, the junction kept 13 bases outside the gene matches. From germline, CDR1 is SGHAT and CDR2 FQDESV (reference sequence). The CDR3 is made up of 16 amino acids. As DNA, the CDR3 is TGTGCCAGCAGCGCCAATCTCGGACAGGGTGGGACTGAAGCTTTCTTT. Amino acid sequence: CASSANLGQGGTEAFF.

The chain couples TRBV27 to TRBJ1-2; D not resolved. The germline V gene encodes CDR1 MNHEY and CDR2 SMNVEV (reference sequence). V lost 5 bases, J lost 0 bases, and 10 bases lay in between. The CDR3 consists of 14 residues. CDR3 nucleotide sequence: TGTGCCAGCAGTCCAGGTATCGCTAACTATGGCTACACCTTC. Translation gives CASSPGIANYGYTF.

The V gene is TRBV10-3, the J gene TRBJ2-1, with D possibly matching TRBD1 (6 bases). Trimming pared 8 bases from V and 6 bases from J, leaving 14 bases between. There are 13 residues in the CDR3. Germline CDR1 is ENHRY and CDR2 is SYGVKD. The CDR3 loop reads CAIAGVEGNEQFF. Written as DNA, the CDR3 is TGTGCCATCGCAGGGGTCGAGGGCAATGAGCAGTTCTTC.

The rearrangement uses TRBV9 and TRBJ1-4, with D unclear. This CDR3 is 16 amino acids long. The V end lost 4 bases, the J end lost 8 bases, and 21 bases lay between the germline ends. Germline V gene data show CDR1 as SGDLS and CDR2 as YYNGEE. The CDR3 spells CASSRLPLKMAEKLFF. In DNA, the CDR3 is TGTGCCAGCAGCCGACTACCTCTGAAGATGGCGGAAAAACTGTTTTTT.

This sequence joins TRBV4-3 and TRBJ2-5; TRBD2 aligns across 11 bases. Germline assignment: CDR1 LGHNA and CDR2 YSLEER. This CDR3 has 17 amino acids. V gave up 4 bases and J gave up 1 base; unmatched junction bases: 8. CDR3 protein: CASSPHFGTSGQETQYF. The CDR3 DNA reads TGCGCCAGCAGCCCACACTTCGGGACTAGCGGCCAAGAGACCCAGTACTTC.

The chain couples TRBV30 to TRBJ1-1, with D hard to call. The V end was cut by 2 bases, the J end by 3 bases, with 16 bases between. This CDR3 has 15 residues. Germline CDR1 GTSNPN, CDR2 SVGIG (reference sequence). The CDR3 DNA sequence: TGTGCCTGGAGTACGGGTCTACAATACCACACTGAAGCTTTCTTT. Translation gives CAWSTGLQYHTEAFF.

The gene calls are TRBV18 and TRBJ1-1; TRBD1 is a possible D gene (5 bases). The CDR3 contains 14 residues. Germline CDR1 and CDR2: KGHSH and LQKENI. Trimming cost V 2 bases and J 3 bases, with 10 bases left between them. DNA for the CDR3: TGTGCCAGCTCACCATTGTCGGGGGACACTGAAGCTTTCTTT. Translating gives CASSPLSGDTEAFF.

This rearrangement joins TRBV24-1 to TRBJ2-2; D possibly corresponds to TRBD2 (5 bases). V was pared by 8 bases and J by 2 bases, with 11 bases between. Germline V gives CDR1 KGHDR, CDR2 SFDVKD. The CDR3 extends over 14 amino acids. The CDR3 nucleotides are TGTGCCACCAATTCCGGGGTAAACACCGGGGAGCTGTTTTTT. Its translation is CATNSGVNTGELFF.

This chain connects TRBV4-1 to TRBJ2-2, with 8 bases lining up with TRBD1. The germline CDR1 and CDR2 sequences are MGHRA and YSYEKL. CDR3 length: 16 residues. With 1 base clipped from V and 3 bases from J, the junction kept 4 bases outside the gene matches. The CDR3 loop reads CASSQATGGYTGELFF. The CDR3 DNA sequence: TGCGCCAGCAGCCAAGCAACAGGGGGGTACACCGGGGAGCTGTTTTTT.

The chain links TRBV10-3 to TRBJ1-4, with D possibly being TRBD1 (6 bases). The CDR3 extends over 14 amino acids. The V gene's germline CDR1 is ENHRY and CDR2 SYGVKD. V was clipped by 6 bases and J by 5 bases, with 13 bases between them. CDR3: CAISRTEGNEKLFF. CDR3 sequence (DNA): TGTGCCATCAGCCGGACAGAGGGGAATGAAAAACTGTTTTTT.

The chain couples TRBV6-2 or TRBV6-3 to TRBJ1-5; D is unclear. This CDR3 is built from 14 residues. Germline CDR1 MNHEY, CDR2 SVGEGT. With 3 bases removed from V and 0 bases from J, the gap between germline ends came to 6 bases. CDR3 residues: CASSYIYSNQPQHF. The CDR3, as DNA: TGTGCCAGCAGTTATATATATAGCAATCAGCCCCAGCATTTT.

In DNA, the CDR3 is TGTGCCACCCGACAGATTGGGGAAAAACTGTTTTTT. Translated: CATRQIGEKLFF. The chain couples TRBV10-3 to TRBJ1-4, with D possibly being TRBD1 (5 bases). Deletions cut 10 bases from V and 8 bases from J, with 14 bases between. The CDR3 runs to 12 residues. Germline CDR1 is ENHRY and CDR2 is SYGVKD.

The V call is TRBV27, the J call TRBJ2-7, with 7 positions matching TRBD2. The junction had 6 bases not matched to a gene; V was cut back by 1 base and J by 0 bases. This CDR3 spans 16 amino acids. Germline-derived CDR1 and CDR2 are MNHEY and SMNVEV (reference sequence). The CDR3 is CASSLWRGISSYEQYF. The CDR3 DNA sequence: TGTGCCAGCAGTTTATGGCGGGGGATAAGCTCCTACGAGCAGTACTTC.

The chain couples TRBV19 to TRBJ2-2; D remains unclear. This CDR3 comprises 13 residues. V was trimmed by 1 base and J by 6 bases, leaving 6 bases between them. Germline CDR1 reads LNHDA; CDR2 reads SQIVND (reference sequence). The DNA of the CDR3 is TGTGCCAGTAGTATAGGGAAAGCCGGGGAGCTGTTTTTT. It specifies CASSIGKAGELFF.

The chain uses TRBV23-1 and TRBJ1-5, with TRBD1 matching over 9 bases. TRBV23-1 is an ORF for which the function is uncertain. The CDR3 totals 19 residues. V lost 0 bases, J lost 4 bases, and 13 bases stayed unmatched. CDR3: CASSQSRHAKDRGNQPQHF. CDR3 in DNA: TGCGCCAGCAGTCAATCCAGACACGCTAAGGACAGGGGTAATCAGCCCCAGCATTTT.

This clone has more than one count but fewer than ten. The V and J genes are TRBV7-3 and TRBJ1-2; D gene ambiguous. Trimming removed 5 bases at V and 8 bases at J, with 15 bases between. This CDR3 is 13 amino acids long. Germline-derived CDR1 and CDR2 are SGHTA and FQGTGA. CDR3 coding DNA: TGTGCCAGCAGCGAAAGCCCTATTGTGGGCTACACCTTC. Protein product: CASSESPIVGYTF.